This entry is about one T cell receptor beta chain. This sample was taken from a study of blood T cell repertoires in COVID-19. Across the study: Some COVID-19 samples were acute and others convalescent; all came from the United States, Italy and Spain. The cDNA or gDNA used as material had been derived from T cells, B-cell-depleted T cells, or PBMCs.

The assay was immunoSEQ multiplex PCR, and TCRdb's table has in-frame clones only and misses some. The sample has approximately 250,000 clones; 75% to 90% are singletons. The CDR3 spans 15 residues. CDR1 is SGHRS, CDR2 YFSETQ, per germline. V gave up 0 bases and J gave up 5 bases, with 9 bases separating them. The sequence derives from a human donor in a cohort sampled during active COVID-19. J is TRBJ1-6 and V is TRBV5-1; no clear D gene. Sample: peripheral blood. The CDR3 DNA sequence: TGCGCCAGCAGCTTGGCGGTCACGGATAATTCACCCCTCCACTTT. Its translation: CASSLAVTDNSPLHF.